The 10 T cell receptor beta chains presented below share a single source sample, sequenced in a study of cytomegalovirus exposure and HLA in healthy donors. This PCR relied on a set of 60 Vbeta primers and 13 Jbeta primers. Profiling relied on immunoSEQ multiplex PCR, and the TCRdb table lists in-frame clones only, not all of them. In the table there are about 120,000 clones, roughly three fifths of which are singletons. Sequenced: PBMCs. The receptor set was obtained from a woman between 40 and 55 years old in good health and CMV-seropositive.

This clone rates as medium-sized. This chain uses TRBV4-2 with TRBJ2-6, with a tentative D call TRBD1 (7 bases). Germline V gene sequence: CDR1 LGHNA, CDR2 YNFKEQ. Trimming pared 4 bases from V and 0 bases from J, leaving 10 bases between. This CDR3 has 16 amino acids. As DNA, the CDR3 is TGTGCCAGCAGCCCAGGGGGGAACTCTGGGGCCAACGTCCTGACTTTC. Amino acids: CASSPGGNSGANVLTF.

V gene TRBV7-2 combines with J gene TRBJ2-5, with 14 positions matching TRBD2. V shed 4 bases, J shed 5 bases, and the junction held 6 bases outside the gene matches. CDR1 is SGHTA and CDR2 is FQGNSA in the germline V gene. This CDR3 has 16 residues. Here the CDR3 DNA reads TGTGCCAGCAGCTCGACTAGCGGGAGGGCCACGGAGACCCAGTACTTC. It codes for CASSSTSGRATETQYF.

The V and J genes are TRBV9 and TRBJ2-3; 7 nucleotides line up with TRBD2. The CDR3 is made up of 16 amino acids. The germline V gene has CDR1 SGDLS and CDR2 YYNGEE. V shed 0 bases and J 3 bases; nucleotides not matched to a gene: 7. The CDR3 here is CASSVGASGLTDTQYF. In DNA, the CDR3 is TGTGCCAGCAGCGTAGGGGCTAGCGGTCTGACAGATACGCAGTATTTT.

This clone was picked up a small number of times. The DNA is left out, because the CDR3 cannot be placed on it with certainty; the CDR3 is given as TCRdb lists it. This chain joins TRBV28 and TRBJ1-1; the table's D call, TRBD1, has no DNA check behind it. The CDR3 is 15 residues long, ends included. Germline loops: CDR1 MDHEN, CDR2 SYDVKM. This CDR3 is CASSTSTGGDTEAFF.

This clone appeared a few times. The chain links TRBV4-1 to TRBJ2-7; D is ambiguous. Trimming removed 3 bases at V and 2 bases at J, with 20 bases between. Germline loops: CDR1 MGHRA, CDR2 YSYEKL. The CDR3 has 17 amino acids. The CDR3, as DNA: TGCGCCAGCAGCCAGGGTTTTACCTCGACTCCCACCTACGAGCAGTACTTC. This encodes CASSQGFTSTPTYEQYF.

The CDR3 DNA is TGTGCCAGCAGCTTAGCGATAGCGGGGGAGAGCTCCTACGAGCAGTACTTC. It encodes CASSLAIAGESSYEQYF. The chain joins TRBV7-2 to TRBJ2-7; TRBD2 agrees at 9 bases. The CDR3 consists of 17 residues. Germline CDR1 and CDR2: SGHTA and FQGNSA. The ends lost 0 bases at V and 0 bases at J; junction bases unmatched: 6.

The CDR3 spells CASSLVPSYEQYF. The CDR3 DNA sequence: TGCGCCAGCAGCTTGGTTCCATCCTACGAGCAGTACTTC. This sequence joins TRBV5-1 and TRBJ2-7, with D unclear. From germline, CDR1 is SGHRS and CDR2 YFSETQ. The CDR3 covers 13 residues. V lost 0 bases to trimming and J lost 1 base, with 5 bases between them.

The chain uses TRBV28 and TRBJ2-7; 7 nucleotides agree with TRBD1. This CDR3 comprises 14 residues. With 8 bases clipped from V and 5 bases from J, the junction kept 12 bases outside the gene matches. Germline values: CDR1 MDHEN, CDR2 SYDVKM. The CDR3 sequence: CASFARQGAHEQYF. For the CDR3, the DNA is TGTGCCAGCTTTGCGAGACAGGGTGCCCACGAGCAGTACTTC. Drawing the rest from reference TRBV28 and TRBJ2-7, the complete variable domain is DVKVTQSSRYLVKRTGEKVFLECVQDMDHENMFWYRQDPGLGLRLIYFSYDVKMKEKGDIPEGYSVSREKKERFSLILESASTNQTSMYLCASFARQGAHEQYFGPGTRLTVT.

This clone has a handful of counts. This chain uses TRBV28 with TRBJ1-2; D gene uncertain. Germline CDR1 is MDHEN and CDR2 is SYDVKM. This CDR3 has 13 amino acids. V gave up 3 bases and J gave up 2 bases, with 7 bases separating them. The CDR3 loop is CASSLAFNYGYTF. The CDR3 nucleotides read TGTGCCAGCAGTTTGGCATTCAACTATGGCTACACCTTC.

The chain is built from TRBV14 and TRBJ2-3; possibly TRBD2 for D (6 bases). Germline loops: CDR1 SGHDN, CDR2 FVKESK. Trimming took off 5 bases at V and 4 bases at J, with 28 bases between the two ends. The CDR3 is 19 amino acids. The CDR3 region is CASSETVASMGTGADTQYF. CDR3 DNA: TGTGCCAGCAGCGAAACCGTGGCCTCCATGGGTACGGGGGCAGATACGCAGTATTTT.